This TCR beta chain stems from a study of blood T cell repertoires in COVID-19. Generated by immunoSEQ multiplex PCR, the TCRdb table keeps only in-frame clones and is missing some. This sample has 200,000 to 250,000 clones, with around four fifths found just once. Germline CDR1 is SGHAT and CDR2 is FQDESV (reference sequence). V lost 3 bases to trimming and J lost 4 bases, with 12 bases between them. The CDR3 length is 15 residues. Sample: peripheral blood. The receptor comes from an elderly woman with active or convalescent COVID-19. V gene TRBV11-1 combines with J gene TRBJ2-2; D perhaps matches TRBD1 (6 bases). The CDR3 bases are TGTGCCAGCAGCTTTACAGGGCAGGGCACCGGGGAGCTGTTTTTT. Protein product: CASSFTGQGTGELFF.